The sequence of this T cell receptor beta chain was determined in a study of blood T cell repertoires in COVID-19. Study in general: PBMCs, B-cell-depleted T cells, or T cells provided the cDNA or gDNA that made up the material.

Germline trimming cut 5 bases from V and 4 bases from J; bases unmatched to any gene: 6. The germline CDR1 and CDR2 sequences are LNHDA and SQIVND (reference sequence). CDR3 size: 16 residues. This table comes from immunoSEQ multiplex PCR, and its TCRdb copy is limited to in-frame clones, with some not included. The repertoire holds some 87,000 clones, under 90% seen once, with more than 3% in the top ten. The sequence came from a woman in her sixties or seventies with acute or convalescent COVID-19. The chain employs TRBV19 and TRBJ2-7, with 15 bases aligning to TRBD2. The sample comprised peripheral blood. The CDR3 DNA sequence: TGTGCCAGTAGTCGAGGACTAGCGGGAGGGTGGTACGAGCAGTACTTC. Amino acids: CASSRGLAGGWYEQYF. Supplemented by reference TRBV19 and TRBJ2-7, the full variable domain reads DGGITQSPKYLFRKEGQNVTLSCEQNLNHDAMYWYRQDPGQGLRLIYYSQIVNDFQKGDIAEGYSVSREKKESFPLTVTSAQKNPTAFYLCASSRGLAGGWYEQYFGPGTRLTVT.